This T cell receptor (beta chain) was captured in a study of shared clonotypes between healthy human individuals. Study as a whole: Researchers assigned three CD4 naive, three CD4 memory, two CD8 naive and one CD8 memory plate to each donor.

Naive CD8 cells, CD45RO-negative and positively selected for CCR7, excluded terminally differentiated effector memory CD45RA+ cells. Germline V gives CDR1 SSHAT, CDR2 FNYEAQ (reference sequence). The CDR3 extends over 15 amino acids. A word on this clone: One junction end does not reproduce the germline sequence, and a read error may be involved.

Running of the assay took place at deep level. In the study's own analysis: Junction-only sequences without quality scores came from ImmunoSEQ, so filtering differed. Produced via immunoSEQ multiplex PCR; TCRdb's table is partial and in-frame only. Clone size and the V and J calls come from that table; the DNA yielded D and trimming. The table lists millions of clones, just under 95% of them singletons, with 0.9% to 1.3% in the top ten. The sequence derives from a man in his late teens or twenties in good health. The rearrangement uses TRBV7-7 and TRBJ2-1; 10 nucleotides line up with TRBD2. The sequenced sample was naive CD8+ T cells sorted from blood. CDR3 residues: CASSLELAGANEQFF. Here the CDR3 DNA reads TGTGCTAGCAGCTTAGAGCTAGCGGGAGCGAATGAGCAGTTCTTC.